This T cell receptor (beta chain) emerged from a study of shared T cell receptors in the human thymus. V lost 4 bases to trimming and J lost 8 bases, with 18 bases between them. Germline CDR1 SGHVS, CDR2 FQNEAQ. This CDR3 has 15 amino acids. Measured with immunoSEQ multiplex PCR; TCRdb has only the in-frame clones, and not every one. The top ten clones hold around 0.0099% of a sample with 650,000 to 950,000 clones, approximately 83% of them seen once. A further study also used this sample, focusing on human thymus T cells. According to that study: Related research has reported that thymic repertoires overlap highly among unrelated individuals.

The receptor's source is a girl under three years old with a congenital heart defect. The V and J genes are TRBV7-8 and TRBJ2-1, with D perhaps matching TRBD2 (6 bases). Sequences were obtained from thymocytes. The CDR3, as DNA: TGTGCCAGCAGCTATTACGCCACTAGCATCCATGAGCAGTTCTTC. Protein: CASSYYATSIHEQFF. Combining the CDR3 with reference TRBV7-8 and TRBJ2-1 gives the whole variable domain GAGVSQSPRYKVAKRGQDVALRCDPISGHVSLFWYQQALGQGPEFLTYFQNEAQLDKSGLPSDRFFAERPEGSVSTLKIQRTQQEDSAVYLCASSYYATSIHEQFFGPGTRLTVL.